Sequencing of this TCR beta chain was carried out in a study of blood T cells in healthy people across ages (dated by TCRdb to between 2014 and 2016). Background on the whole study: In model experiments, roughly one uniquely barcoded TCR beta cDNA molecule per two T cells was captured by template switching. Four age groups were formed from the donors: young (average 16 years), middle-aged (approximately 40), aged (62) and long-lived (82). The study measured age-related changes in TCR beta repertoire diversity using deep sequencing normalized with unique cDNA molecular identifiers. Using the same blood draw, the study looked at two additional independent replicas of 1 million unique cDNA reads for two donors, one aged 18 to 29 and the other aged 80 or older. To avoid experimental bias, donors of different ages were distributed randomly across sequencing lanes.

The research as a whole found: Because the CMV infection status of the donors was unknown, age-related changes in expanded clonotypes may potentially have been confounded. Observed TCR beta diversity per million T cells fell roughly linearly with age, and a significant reduction was already apparent by age around 36. The long-lived group showed more naive CD4+ T cells, fewer expanded clones and increased TCR diversity than the aged group, suggesting age selection. Bulk unsorted PBMC profiling prevented conclusive comparison of naive and antigen-experienced compartments. Estimates of total diversity based on one million sequenced T cells were regarded as lower bounds and as underestimates. There was a strong correlation between observed TCR beta diversity and the percentage of naive T cells measured by flow cytometry.

Counted from cysteine to phenylalanine, this CDR3 has 15 amino acids. Only CDR3 DNA is held: 45 bases, read in frame from base 1. CDR1 and CDR2 are drawn from the germline V gene: MDHEN, SYDVKM. To prepare the library, 5' RACE was applied. For sequencing, an Illumina HiSeq 2500 was employed. A second roughly 7 to 11 cycle PCR used a sample-barcoded 5' primer and a J-beta primer mix. A template-switch 5' adaptor carrying 12 random nucleotides introduced a unique molecular identifier onto each TCR beta cDNA molecule. Each sample yielded at least 2.5 million CDR3-containing paired-end reads. First-strand cDNA was synthesized from all RNA with the Mint cDNA synthesis kit, primed by a TRBC-specific oligonucleotide. All cDNA was treated with uracil-DNA glycosylase and then went through a first 18-cycle PCR with the universal primers M1SS and BC2_uni_R. The source study handled its data this way. For normalization, 1 million high-quality reads, each with a distinct molecular identifier, were randomly selected from each sample. Instead of being binned into consensus sequences, reads that shared molecular identifiers were thrown out. MiTCR, with a Q25 quality threshold and the strictest error-elimination algorithm, was used for CDR3 identification, clonotype clustering and error correction. Lower-bound total TCR beta diversity was estimated with a nonparametric unseen species model using Euler transformation. TCRdb reanalyzed the raw reads on its own, using fastp at Q25 for trimming and MiXCR for clone calling, and kept in-frame beta chains. Entries that share a CDR3 protein sequence are merged under the most common genes and DNA. V and J calls and clone size were set by TCRdb, not the authors. This sample is represented by approximately 1,000,000 distinct CDR3 sequences; 40% to 55% of them were singletons. About 20% of the sample is taken by the ten largest.

Note on this clonotype: The antigen this receptor binds is unknown. One junction end disagrees with the germline gene, perhaps due to a read error.

Donors were 39 systemically healthy Caucasian individuals from Russia aged roughly 6 to 90 years. Each donor gave about 11 milliliters of peripheral blood, drawn into EDTA-treated Vacutainer tubes. Ficoll-Paque density-gradient centrifugation was used to isolate PBMCs, with at least 7 million per sample. Total RNA, at least 5 micrograms per sample, was extracted from PBMCs with Trizol reagent. For every donor, flow cytometry on a PBMC aliquot measured the percentage of naive CD45RAhigh/CD27high T cells. Material for sequencing was blood. The chain is assembled from TRBV28 and TRBJ1-2; the D gene lacks a confident call. This TCR derives from a woman aged 60-75 years in good health. The DNA sequence is TGTGCCGGCAGTCTAATTGAAGGGTCGGGCTATGGCTACACCTTC. It translates to CAGSLIEGSGYGYTF.